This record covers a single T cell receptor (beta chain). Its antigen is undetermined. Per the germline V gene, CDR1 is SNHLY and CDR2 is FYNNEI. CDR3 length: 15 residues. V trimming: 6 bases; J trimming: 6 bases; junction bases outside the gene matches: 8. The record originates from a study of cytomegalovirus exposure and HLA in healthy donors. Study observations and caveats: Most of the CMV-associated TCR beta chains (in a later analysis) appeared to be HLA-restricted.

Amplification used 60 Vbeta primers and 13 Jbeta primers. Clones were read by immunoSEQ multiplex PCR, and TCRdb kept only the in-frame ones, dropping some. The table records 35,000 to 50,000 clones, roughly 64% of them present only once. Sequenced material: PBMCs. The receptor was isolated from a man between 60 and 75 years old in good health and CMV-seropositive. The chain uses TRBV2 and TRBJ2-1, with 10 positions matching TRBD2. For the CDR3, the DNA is TGTGCCAGCAGCGCACTAGCGGGACTAGGCAATGAGCAGTTCTTC. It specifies CASSALAGLGNEQFF.